This TCR beta chain was captured in a study of T cell responses to AZD1222 COVID-19 vaccine. In the study overall: Pooled samples include second doses given at about 4 or 12 weeks.

Germline assignment: CDR1 SGHRS and CDR2 YFSETQ. V gave up 0 bases and J gave up 2 bases; unmatched junction bases: 2. This CDR3 is built from 16 residues. Method: immunoSEQ multiplex PCR; TCRdb's copy keeps in-frame clones and lacks some. Here the sample spans about 110,000 clones, roughly 90% being singletons. This clone was detected only once. The source is an adult in good health. The chain is built from TRBV5-1 and TRBJ2-2, with 9 bases matching TRBD1. This specimen was peripheral blood, taken on day 0 of AZD1222 vaccination. DNA for the CDR3: TGCGCCAGCAGCTTGGGACAGGGGGTCAACACCGGGGAGCTGTTTTTT. As protein: CASSLGQGVNTGELFF.